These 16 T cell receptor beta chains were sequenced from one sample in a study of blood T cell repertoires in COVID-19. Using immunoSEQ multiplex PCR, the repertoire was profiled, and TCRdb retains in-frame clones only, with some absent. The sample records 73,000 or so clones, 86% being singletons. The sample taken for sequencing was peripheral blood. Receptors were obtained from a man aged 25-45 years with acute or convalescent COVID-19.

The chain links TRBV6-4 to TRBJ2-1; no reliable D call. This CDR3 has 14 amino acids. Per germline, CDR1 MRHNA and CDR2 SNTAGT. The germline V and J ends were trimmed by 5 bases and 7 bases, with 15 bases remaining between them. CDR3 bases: TGTGCCAGCAGTCCGGATGTTGGAGCGAATGAGCAGTTCTTC. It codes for CASSPDVGANEQFF.

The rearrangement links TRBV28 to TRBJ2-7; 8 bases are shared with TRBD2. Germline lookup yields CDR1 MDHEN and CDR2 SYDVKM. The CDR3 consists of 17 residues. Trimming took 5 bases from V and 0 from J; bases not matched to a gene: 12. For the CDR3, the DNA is TGTGCCAGCAGTCCCGGGATCGGGAGGGGTAGCTCCTACGAGCAGTACTTC. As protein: CASSPGIGRGSSYEQYF.

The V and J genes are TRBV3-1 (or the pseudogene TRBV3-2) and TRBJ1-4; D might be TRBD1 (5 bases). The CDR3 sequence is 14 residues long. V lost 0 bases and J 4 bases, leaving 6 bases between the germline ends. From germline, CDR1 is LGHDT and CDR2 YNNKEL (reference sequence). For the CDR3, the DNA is TGTGCCAGCAGCCAAGATAGGGGTAATGAAAAACTGTTTTTT. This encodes CASSQDRGNEKLFF.

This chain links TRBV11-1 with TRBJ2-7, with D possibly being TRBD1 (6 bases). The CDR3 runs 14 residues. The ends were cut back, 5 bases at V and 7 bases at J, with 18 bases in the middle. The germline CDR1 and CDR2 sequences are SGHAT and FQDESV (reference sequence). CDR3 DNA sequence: TGTGCCAGCAGCCGCGAACTAGACAGGCATGAGCAGTACTTC. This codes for CASSRELDRHEQYF.

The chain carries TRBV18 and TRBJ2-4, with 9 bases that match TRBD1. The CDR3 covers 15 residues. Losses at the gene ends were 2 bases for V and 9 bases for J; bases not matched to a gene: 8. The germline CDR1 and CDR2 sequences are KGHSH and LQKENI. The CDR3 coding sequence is TGTGCCAGCTCACCAGACGCCGGGACAGGGACCATTCAGTACTTC. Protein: CASSPDAGTGTIQYF.

The CDR3 protein is CASSQDSTSDYNEQFF. The CDR3 DNA follows: TGCGCCAGCAGCCAAGATAGTACTAGCGACTACAATGAGCAGTTCTTC. The J gene is TRBJ2-1, the V gene TRBV4-1, with 7 bases lining up with TRBD2. Trimming cost V 0 bases and J 3 bases; bases outside gene matches: 5. Germline CDR1 reads MGHRA; CDR2 reads YSYEKL. CDR3 length: 16 residues.

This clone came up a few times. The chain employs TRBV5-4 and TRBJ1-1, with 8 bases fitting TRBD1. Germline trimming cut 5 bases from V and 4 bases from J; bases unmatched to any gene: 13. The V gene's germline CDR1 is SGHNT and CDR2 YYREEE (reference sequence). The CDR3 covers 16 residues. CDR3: CASSRQGLGVRTEAFF. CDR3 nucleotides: TGTGCCAGCAGTCGACAGGGGCTGGGGGTTCGCACTGAAGCTTTCTTT.

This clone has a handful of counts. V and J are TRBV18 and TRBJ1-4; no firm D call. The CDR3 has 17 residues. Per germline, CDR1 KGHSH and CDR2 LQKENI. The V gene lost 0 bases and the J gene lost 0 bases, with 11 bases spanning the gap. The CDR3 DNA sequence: TGTGCCAGCTCACCACCGCGATACGGGGCAACTAATGAAAAACTGTTTTTT. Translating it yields CASSPPRYGATNEKLFF.

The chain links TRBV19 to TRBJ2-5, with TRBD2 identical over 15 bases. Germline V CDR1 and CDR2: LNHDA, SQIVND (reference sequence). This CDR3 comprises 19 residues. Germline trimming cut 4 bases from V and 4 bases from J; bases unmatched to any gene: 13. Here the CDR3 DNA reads TGTGCCAGTAGTACCTTCGGGGGACTAGCGGGAGGCAAGATAGAGACCCAGTACTTC. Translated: CASSTFGGLAGGKIETQYF. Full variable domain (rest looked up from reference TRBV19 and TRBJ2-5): DGGITQSPKYLFRKEGQNVTLSCEQNLNHDAMYWYRQDPGQGLRLIYYSQIVNDFQKGDIAEGYSVSREKKESFPLTVTSAQKNPTAFYLCASSTFGGLAGGKIETQYFGPGTRLLVL.

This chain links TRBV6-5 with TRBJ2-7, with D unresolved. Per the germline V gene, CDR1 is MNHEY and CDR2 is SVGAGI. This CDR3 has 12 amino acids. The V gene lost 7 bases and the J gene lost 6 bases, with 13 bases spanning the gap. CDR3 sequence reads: CASKVGVREQYF. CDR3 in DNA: TGTGCCAGCAAGGTCGGAGTGCGCGAGCAGTACTTC.

The CDR3 loop is CSPLTGFYGYTF. The DNA of the CDR3 is TGCAGCCCCTTGACGGGGTTCTATGGCTACACCTTC. The chain employs TRBV29-1 and TRBJ1-2, with D unresolved. Trimming removed 8 bases at V and 4 bases at J, with 14 bases between. Germline assignment: CDR1 SQVTM and CDR2 ANQGSEA. This CDR3 comprises 12 residues. Full variable domain (remainder filled in from reference TRBV29-1 and TRBJ1-2): SAVISQKPSRDICQRGTSLTIQCQVDSQVTMMFWYRQQPGQSLTLIATANQGSEATYESGFVIDKFPISRPNLTFSTLTVSNMSPEDSSIYLCSPLTGFYGYTFGSGTRLTVV.

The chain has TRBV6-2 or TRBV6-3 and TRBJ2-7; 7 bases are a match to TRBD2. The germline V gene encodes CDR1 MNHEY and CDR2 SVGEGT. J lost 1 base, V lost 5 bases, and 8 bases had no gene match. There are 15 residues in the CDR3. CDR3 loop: CASSVGRVRSYEQYF. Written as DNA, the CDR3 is TGTGCCAGCAGTGTGGGGAGGGTCAGGTCCTACGAGCAGTACTTC.

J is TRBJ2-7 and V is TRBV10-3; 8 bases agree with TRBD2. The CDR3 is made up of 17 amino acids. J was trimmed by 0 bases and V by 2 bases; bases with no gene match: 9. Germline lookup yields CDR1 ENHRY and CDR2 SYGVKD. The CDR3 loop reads CAISEGGGGKSSYEQYF. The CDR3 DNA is TGTGCCATCAGTGAGGGTGGCGGGGGGAAGAGCTCCTACGAGCAGTACTTC.

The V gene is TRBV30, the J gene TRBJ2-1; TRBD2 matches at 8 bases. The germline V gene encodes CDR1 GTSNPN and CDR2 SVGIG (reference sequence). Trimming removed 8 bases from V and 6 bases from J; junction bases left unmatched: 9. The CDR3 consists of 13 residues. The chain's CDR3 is CARQRESGNEQFF. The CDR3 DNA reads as TGTGCCCGCCAGCGGGAGTCGGGCAATGAGCAGTTCTTC.

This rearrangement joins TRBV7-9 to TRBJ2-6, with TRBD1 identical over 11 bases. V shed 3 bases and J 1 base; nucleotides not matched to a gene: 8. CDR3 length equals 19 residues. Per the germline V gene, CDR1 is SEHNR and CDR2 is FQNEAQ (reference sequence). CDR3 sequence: CASSFRTGGLFSGANVLTF. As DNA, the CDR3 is TGTGCCAGCAGCTTTCGGACAGGGGGCCTATTTTCTGGGGCCAACGTCCTGACTTTC.

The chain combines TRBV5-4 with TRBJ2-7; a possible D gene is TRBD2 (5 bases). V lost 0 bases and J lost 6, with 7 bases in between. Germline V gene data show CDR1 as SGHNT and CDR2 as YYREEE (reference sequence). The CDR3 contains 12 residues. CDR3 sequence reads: CASSLGGREQYF. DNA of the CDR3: TGTGCCAGCAGCTTGGGCGGGCGCGAGCAGTACTTC.